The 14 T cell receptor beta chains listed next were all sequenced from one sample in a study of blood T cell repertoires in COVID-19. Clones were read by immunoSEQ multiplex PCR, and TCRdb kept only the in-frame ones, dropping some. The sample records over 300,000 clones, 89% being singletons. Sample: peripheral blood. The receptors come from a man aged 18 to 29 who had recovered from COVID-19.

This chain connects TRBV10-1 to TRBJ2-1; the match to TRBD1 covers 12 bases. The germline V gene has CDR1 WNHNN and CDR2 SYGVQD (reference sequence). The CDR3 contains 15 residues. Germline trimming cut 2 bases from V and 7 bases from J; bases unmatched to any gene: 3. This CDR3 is CASSEGGQGANEQFF. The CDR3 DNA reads TGCGCCAGCAGTGAGGGGGGACAGGGGGCAAATGAGCAGTTCTTC.

CDR3 protein: CASSGRGQDYNEQFF. The CDR3 DNA follows: TGTGCCAGCAGCGGGAGGGGACAGGACTACAATGAGCAGTTCTTC. V is TRBV7-6 and J is TRBJ2-1; D might be TRBD1 (8 bases). V lost 5 bases and J 3 bases, leaving 14 bases between the germline ends. The CDR3 totals 15 residues. The germline CDR1 and CDR2 sequences are SGHVS and FNYEAQ.

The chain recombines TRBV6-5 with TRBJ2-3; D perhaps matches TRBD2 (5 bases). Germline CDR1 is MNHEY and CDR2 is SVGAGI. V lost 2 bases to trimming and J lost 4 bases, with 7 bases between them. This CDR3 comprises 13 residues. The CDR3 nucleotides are TGTGCCAGCAGTTACACCGGGGCAGATACGCAGTATTTT. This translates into CASSYTGADTQYF.

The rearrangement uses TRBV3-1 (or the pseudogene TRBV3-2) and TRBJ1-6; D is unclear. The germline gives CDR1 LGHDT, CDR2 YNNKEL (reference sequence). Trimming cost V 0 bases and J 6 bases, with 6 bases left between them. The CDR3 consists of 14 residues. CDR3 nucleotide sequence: TGTGCCAGCAGCCAAGAGATGAGTAATTCACCCCTCCACTTT. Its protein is CASSQEMSNSPLHF.

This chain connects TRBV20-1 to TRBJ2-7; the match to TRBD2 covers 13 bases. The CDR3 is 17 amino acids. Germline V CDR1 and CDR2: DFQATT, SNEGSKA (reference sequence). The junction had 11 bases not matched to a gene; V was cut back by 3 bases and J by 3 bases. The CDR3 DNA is TGCAGTGCTAGTGCGACTAGCGGGAGGAGGCCCCTCTACGAGCAGTACTTC. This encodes CSASATSGRRPLYEQYF.

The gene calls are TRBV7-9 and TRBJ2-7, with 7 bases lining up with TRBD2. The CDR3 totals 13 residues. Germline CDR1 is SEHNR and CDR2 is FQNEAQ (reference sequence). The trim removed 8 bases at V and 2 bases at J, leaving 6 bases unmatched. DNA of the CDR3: TGTGCCAGCCGTAGCGGGTCGGCCTACGAGCAGTACTTC. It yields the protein CASRSGSAYEQYF.

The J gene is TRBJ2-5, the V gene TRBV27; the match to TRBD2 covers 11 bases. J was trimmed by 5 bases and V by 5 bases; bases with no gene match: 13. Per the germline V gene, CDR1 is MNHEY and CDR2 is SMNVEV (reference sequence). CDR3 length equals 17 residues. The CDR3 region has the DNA TGTGCCAGCAGTCCTGTAGCGGGAGGGCCCGGGCGGGAGACCCAGTACTTC. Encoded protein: CASSPVAGGPGRETQYF.

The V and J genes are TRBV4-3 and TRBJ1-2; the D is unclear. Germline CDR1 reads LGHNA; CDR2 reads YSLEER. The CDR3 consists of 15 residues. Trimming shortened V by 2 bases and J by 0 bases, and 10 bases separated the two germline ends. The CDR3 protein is CASSQPSVPNYGYTF. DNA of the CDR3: TGCGCCAGCAGCCAACCCTCTGTCCCTAACTATGGCTACACCTTC.

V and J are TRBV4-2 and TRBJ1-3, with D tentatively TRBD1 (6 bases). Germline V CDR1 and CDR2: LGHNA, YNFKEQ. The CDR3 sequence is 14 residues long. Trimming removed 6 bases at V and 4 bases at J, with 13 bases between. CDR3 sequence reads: CASRGRGHGNTIYF. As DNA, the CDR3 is TGTGCCAGCAGAGGCAGGGGCCACGGAAACACCATATATTTT.

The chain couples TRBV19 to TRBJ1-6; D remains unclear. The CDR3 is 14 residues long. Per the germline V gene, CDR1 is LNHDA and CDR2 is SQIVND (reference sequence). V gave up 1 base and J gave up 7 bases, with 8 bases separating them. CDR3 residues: CASSIVSGNSPLHF. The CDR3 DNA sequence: TGTGCCAGTAGTATAGTTAGCGGAAATTCACCCCTCCACTTT.

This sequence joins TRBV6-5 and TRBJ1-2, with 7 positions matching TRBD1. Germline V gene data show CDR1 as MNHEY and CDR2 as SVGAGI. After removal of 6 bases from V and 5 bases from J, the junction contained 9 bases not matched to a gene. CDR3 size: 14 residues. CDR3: CASRGTDRLYGYTF. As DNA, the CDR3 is TGTGCCAGCAGGGGAACGGACAGGTTATATGGCTACACCTTC.

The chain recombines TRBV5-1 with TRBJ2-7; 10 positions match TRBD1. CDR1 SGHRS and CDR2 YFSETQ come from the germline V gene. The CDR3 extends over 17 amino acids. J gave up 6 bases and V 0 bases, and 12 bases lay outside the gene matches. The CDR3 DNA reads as TGCGCCAGCAGCTTGGAGGGGTCCCGGGACAGGGGAGGCGAGCAGTACTTC. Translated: CASSLEGSRDRGGEQYF.

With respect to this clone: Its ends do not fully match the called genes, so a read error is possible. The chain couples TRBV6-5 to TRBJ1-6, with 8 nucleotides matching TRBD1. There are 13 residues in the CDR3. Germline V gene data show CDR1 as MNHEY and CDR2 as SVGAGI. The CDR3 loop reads CAGSRGQESPLHF. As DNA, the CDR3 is TGTGCCGGCAGTAGGGGACAGGAATCACCCCTCCACTTT.

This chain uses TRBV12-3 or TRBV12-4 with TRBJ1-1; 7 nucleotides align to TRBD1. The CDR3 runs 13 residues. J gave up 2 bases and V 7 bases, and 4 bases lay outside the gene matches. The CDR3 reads CASIYRGNTEAFF. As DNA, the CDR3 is TGTGCCAGCATCTACAGGGGAAACACTGAAGCTTTCTTT.